Below, 2 T cell receptor beta chains from the same sample are listed, as sequenced in a study of blood T cell repertoires in COVID-19. Assay: immunoSEQ multiplex PCR; the TCRdb copy retains only in-frame clones and omits some. The sample carries about 200,000 clones, around 84% recorded once. The sample taken for sequencing was peripheral blood. All receptors derive from a man in his 60s with acute or convalescent COVID-19.

For the CDR3, the DNA is TGTGCCAGCAGTTTAAGGGGGGAGCTAGCGGGGTCCTACGAGCAGTACTTC. The encoded protein is CASSLRGELAGSYEQYF. The chain is built from TRBV27 and TRBJ2-7, with 9 nucleotides matching TRBD2. J was trimmed by 1 base and V by 2 bases; bases with no gene match: 9. This CDR3 is 17 amino acids long. Germline V lookup: CDR1 MNHEY, CDR2 SMNVEV (reference sequence).

The CDR3 region is CASSGYRETGANVLTF. Written as DNA, the CDR3 is TGTGCCAGCAGCGGTTACAGGGAAACTGGGGCCAACGTCCTGACTTTC. The chain is built from TRBV5-4 and TRBJ2-6; the D gene is possibly TRBD1 (6 bases). Trimming removed 4 bases at V and 2 bases at J, with 13 bases between. This CDR3 has 16 residues. Germline CDR1 reads SGHNT; CDR2 reads YYREEE (reference sequence).